These T cell receptor beta chains were read from a single sample in a study of blood T cell repertoires in COVID-19. Measured with immunoSEQ multiplex PCR; TCRdb has only the in-frame clones, and not every one. The table has a few hundred thousand clones, 85% seen once. Sequencing was carried out using peripheral blood. All receptors derive from a young woman with acute or convalescent COVID-19. CDR3s include the opening cysteine and the closing phenylalanine or tryptophan. A D gene is named only where the DNA matches it firmly. A clone size is listed for some rows: how often the clone was seen (once, few, many), or a class if it is expanded.

j_gene	abundance	v_gene	d_gene	CDR3aa	CDR3nt
TRBJ1-6	-	TRBV28	-	CASSYFGIRRYNSPLHF	TGTGCCAGCAGTTACTTCGGGATTCGGCGGTATAATTCACCCCTCCACTTT
TRBJ1-4	once	TRBV12-5	TRBD1	CASGYPRDSGEKLFF	TGTGCTAGTGGTTACCCCCGGGACAGCGGTGAAAAACTGTTTTTT
TRBJ2-7	-	TRBV9	-	CASSVAETVIYEQYF	TGTGCCAGCAGCGTAGCGGAGACAGTCATCTACGAGCAGTACTTC
TRBJ2-2	-	TRBV9	-	CASSRGRTGELFF	TGTGCCAGCAGTAGGGGCCGCACCGGGGAGCTGTTTTTT
TRBJ2-1	-	TRBV12-5	-	CASGSPSAARSDNEQFF	TGTGCTAGTGGTTCCCCGAGCGCGGCCCGATCAGACAATGAGCAGTTCTTC
TRBJ1-2	-	TRBV2	TRBD1	CASSDGTGGLFYGYTF	TGTGCCAGCAGTGACGGGACAGGGGGTTTGTTCTATGGCTACACCTTC
TRBJ2-1	-	TRBV6-4	TRBD1	CASSGDRVSDEQFF	TGTGCCAGCAGTGGCGACAGGGTATCGGATGAGCAGTTCTTC
TRBJ1-1	-	TRBV28	-	CASSPRVSTEAFF	TGTGCCAGCAGCCCCAGGGTAAGCACTGAAGCTTTCTTT
TRBJ2-1	-	TRBV11-2	-	CASSLDPSNEQFF	TGTGCCAGCAGCTTAGATCCTAGCAATGAGCAGTTCTTC
TRBJ1-5	-	TRBV6-5	-	CASRIDRGVVQPQHF	TGTGCCAGCAGGATTGACCGGGGGGTTGTTCAGCCCCAGCATTTT
TRBJ1-1	-	TRBV5-6	-	CASSLGVRMNTEAFF	TGTGCCAGCAGCCTCGGGGTCAGGATGAACACTGAAGCTTTCTTT